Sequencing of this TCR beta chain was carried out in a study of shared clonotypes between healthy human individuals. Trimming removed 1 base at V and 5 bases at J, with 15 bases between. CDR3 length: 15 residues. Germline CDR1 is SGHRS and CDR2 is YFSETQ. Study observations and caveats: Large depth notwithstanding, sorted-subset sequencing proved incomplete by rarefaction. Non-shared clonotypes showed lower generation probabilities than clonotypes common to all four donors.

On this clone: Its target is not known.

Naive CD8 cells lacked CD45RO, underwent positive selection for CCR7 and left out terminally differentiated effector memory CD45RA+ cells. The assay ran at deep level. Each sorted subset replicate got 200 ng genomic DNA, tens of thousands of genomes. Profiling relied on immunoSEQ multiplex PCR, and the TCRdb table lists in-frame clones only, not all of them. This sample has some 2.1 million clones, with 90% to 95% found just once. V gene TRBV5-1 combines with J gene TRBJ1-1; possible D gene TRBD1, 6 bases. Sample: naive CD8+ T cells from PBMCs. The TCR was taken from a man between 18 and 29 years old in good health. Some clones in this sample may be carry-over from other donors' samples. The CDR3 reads CASSLNQGRATEAFF. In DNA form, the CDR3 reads TGCGCCAGCAGCTTGAATCAGGGGCGGGCGACTGAAGCTTTCTTT.